This is a list of T cell receptor beta chains from one sample in a study of T-cell reconstitution after alpha-beta-depleted transplantation in children. TCRdb reprocessed the PCR reads via MiXCR and lists one record per CDR3 protein. The table lists under 250,000 distinct CDR3 sequences, roughly 25% of them singletons. The specimen was PBMCs, mostly from graft donor cells, collected 360 days after TCRalphabeta/CD19-depleted stem cell transplant. Every receptor here comes from a female patient aged 2 to 10 who had a stem cell transplant for congenital amegakaryocytic thrombocytopenia, so the T cells may come from the graft donor. Both conserved end residues are part of each CDR3. Fields, in order: D gene, V gene, clone size, J gene, CDR3 DNA, CDR3 protein. The D gene is left open where the match is weak. Clone size is not always given. Where it is, it says once, few, many or a class for expanded clones.

d_call: -; v_call: TRBV6-1; clone_size: few; j_call: TRBJ2-3; cdr3_nt: TGTGCCAGCAGACGGGGGTCAAGGGCCGGAGATACGCAGTATTTT; cdr3_aa: CASRRGSRAGDTQYF
d_call: TRBD1; v_call: TRBV18; clone_size: -; j_call: TRBJ2-6; cdr3_nt: TGTGCCAGCTCACCACAGGCAGGGGGCAAATCTGGGGCCAACGTCCTGACTTTC; cdr3_aa: CASSPQAGGKSGANVLTF
d_call: -; v_call: TRBV2; clone_size: few; j_call: TRBJ2-5; cdr3_nt: TGTGCCAGTCGATCGCGGGGCGGACCTCAAGAGACCCAGTACTTC; cdr3_aa: CASRSRGGPQETQYF
d_call: -; v_call: TRBV2; clone_size: -; j_call: TRBJ2-3; cdr3_nt: TGTGCCAGCAGTGGGGAGTTCGGCACAGATACGCAGTATTTT; cdr3_aa: CASSGEFGTDTQYF
d_call: TRBD1; v_call: TRBV18; clone_size: -; j_call: TRBJ2-1; cdr3_nt: TGTGCCAGCTCACCGCAGGGACAGCCTCAAATCTCCTACAATGAGCAGTTCTTC; cdr3_aa: CASSPQGQPQISYNEQFF
d_call: -; v_call: TRBV28; clone_size: -; j_call: TRBJ2-4; cdr3_nt: TGTGCCAGCAGAGAAAGGGATAGGGCCATTCAGTACTTC; cdr3_aa: CASRERDRAIQYF
d_call: -; v_call: TRBV12-3/TRBV12-4; clone_size: -; j_call: TRBJ2-5; cdr3_nt: TGTGCCAGCAGTATGGGGACGGGGCTGACCCAGTACTTC; cdr3_aa: CASSMGTGLTQYF
d_call: -; v_call: TRBV12-3/TRBV12-4; clone_size: -; j_call: TRBJ2-5; cdr3_nt: TGTGCCAGCAGTTTCATGGGCGGGGAGACCCAGTACTTC; cdr3_aa: CASSFMGGETQYF
d_call: TRBD2; v_call: TRBV27; clone_size: -; j_call: TRBJ2-7; cdr3_nt: TGTGCCAGCCTCTCGTTTGCCTCTAGCGGGATCGGCGAGCAGTACTTC; cdr3_aa: CASLSFASSGIGEQYF
d_call: TRBD1; v_call: TRBV12-3/TRBV12-4; clone_size: -; j_call: TRBJ2-7; cdr3_nt: TGTGCCAGCAGCCCTGAAACAGGGGGACCCTACGAGCAGTACTTC; cdr3_aa: CASSPETGGPYEQYF
d_call: TRBD2; v_call: TRBV20-1; clone_size: few; j_call: TRBJ2-1; cdr3_nt: TGCAGTGCTATAAGACGCAGCGGGGCATACAATGAGCAGTTCTTC; cdr3_aa: CSAIRRSGAYNEQFF
d_call: TRBD1; v_call: TRBV5-1; clone_size: -; j_call: TRBJ1-4; cdr3_nt: TGCGCCAGCAGTTACAGGGGGCTGGAGGAAAAACTGTTTTTT; cdr3_aa: CASSYRGLEEKLFF
d_call: -; v_call: TRBV5-6; clone_size: few; j_call: TRBJ2-3; cdr3_nt: TGTGCCAGCAGCTCGGTCCGAGGTCTGCGGACAGATACGCAGTATTTT; cdr3_aa: CASSSVRGLRTDTQYF
d_call: -; v_call: TRBV28; clone_size: few; j_call: TRBJ2-7; cdr3_nt: TGTGCCAGCAGTTTTAATGGCGCGGGACAGACCTCCTACGAGCAGTACTTC; cdr3_aa: CASSFNGAGQTSYEQYF
d_call: -; v_call: TRBV3-1; clone_size: -; j_call: TRBJ2-7; cdr3_nt: TGTGCCAGCAGCCAATTCCCCGACAGACCCTACGAGCAGTACTTC; cdr3_aa: CASSQFPDRPYEQYF
d_call: -; v_call: TRBV25-1; clone_size: many; j_call: TRBJ2-2; cdr3_nt: TGTGGGGTCTTATGGGACACCGGGGAGCTGTTTTTT; cdr3_aa: CGVLWDTGELFF
d_call: TRBD1; v_call: TRBV4-3; clone_size: -; j_call: TRBJ2-5; cdr3_nt: TGCGCCAGCAGCCTCAGCAGGGGGCGGGAGACCCAGTACTTC; cdr3_aa: CASSLSRGRETQYF
d_call: -; v_call: TRBV24-1; clone_size: -; j_call: TRBJ2-5; cdr3_nt: TGTGCCACCAGTCCCCGTAGTGGGGCAGCATTGGTACAGTACTTC; cdr3_aa: CATSPRSGAALVQYF
d_call: -; v_call: TRBV11-1; clone_size: -; j_call: TRBJ1-1; cdr3_nt: TGTGCCAGCAGCCCCCTGGGAGCTCCTGGAGGTATGTGGGACGAAGCTTTCTTT; cdr3_aa: CASSPLGAPGGMWDEAFF
d_call: -; v_call: TRBV6-5; clone_size: few; j_call: TRBJ1-5; cdr3_nt: TGTGCCAGCAGTTACCGTCGCTCGACAACCCGTCAGCCCCAGCATTTT; cdr3_aa: CASSYRRSTTRQPQHF
d_call: -; v_call: TRBV10-3; clone_size: -; j_call: TRBJ1-1; cdr3_nt: TGTGCCATCAGTGTGCAGGTAACGGGGGAAGCTTTCTTT; cdr3_aa: CAISVQVTGEAFF
d_call: -; v_call: TRBV20-1; clone_size: once; j_call: TRBJ2-7; cdr3_nt: TGCAGTGCTCCAATTCAGGGGCAGAGCTACGAGCAGTACTTC; cdr3_aa: CSAPIQGQSYEQYF
d_call: -; v_call: TRBV18; clone_size: few; j_call: TRBJ1-1; cdr3_nt: TGTGCCAGCTCACCAGGTCGGGTGAACACTGAAGCTTTCTTT; cdr3_aa: CASSPGRVNTEAFF
d_call: TRBD2; v_call: TRBV29-1; clone_size: few; j_call: TRBJ2-1; cdr3_nt: TGCAGCGCTGATGGACTAGCGGGAGCTCTCTACAATGAGCAGTTCTTC; cdr3_aa: CSADGLAGALYNEQFF
d_call: -; v_call: TRBV20-1; clone_size: -; j_call: TRBJ2-7; cdr3_nt: TGCAGTGCTAGAGATGACGGCGGAACTAAAACTTACGAGCAGTACTTC; cdr3_aa: CSARDDGGTKTYEQYF
d_call: -; v_call: TRBV12-3/TRBV12-4; clone_size: many; j_call: TRBJ2-1; cdr3_nt: TGTGCCAGCAGTCGAGACGGGGTGTACAATGAGCAGTTCTTC; cdr3_aa: CASSRDGVYNEQFF
d_call: TRBD2; v_call: TRBV28; clone_size: once; j_call: TRBJ2-3; cdr3_nt: TGTGCCAGCAGTCCCGCGGGGGGCGGGACAGATACGCAGTATTTT; cdr3_aa: CASSPAGGGTDTQYF
d_call: -; v_call: TRBV20-1; clone_size: once; j_call: TRBJ2-1; cdr3_nt: TGCAGTGCTAGAGAACCACAGGGACTCCAGTTCTTC; cdr3_aa: CSAREPQGLQFF
d_call: TRBD2; v_call: TRBV6-6; clone_size: few; j_call: TRBJ2-1; cdr3_nt: TGTGCCAGCAGTTACACGGGGGGGGATGAGCAGTTCTTC; cdr3_aa: CASSYTGGDEQFF
d_call: TRBD1; v_call: TRBV20-1; clone_size: few; j_call: TRBJ1-5; cdr3_nt: TGCAGTGCTTCGGGACAGTTTAGCAATCAGCCCCAGCATTTT; cdr3_aa: CSASGQFSNQPQHF
d_call: TRBD2; v_call: TRBV3-1; clone_size: few; j_call: TRBJ2-7; cdr3_nt: TGTGCCAGCAGCCTCGAACTAGCGGGAGGGGCCTACGAGCAGTACTTC; cdr3_aa: CASSLELAGGAYEQYF
d_call: TRBD1; v_call: TRBV25-1; clone_size: -; j_call: TRBJ2-5; cdr3_nt: TGTGCCAGCAGTGAATGGGGCAGGGGGCCGGAGACCCAGTACTTC; cdr3_aa: CASSEWGRGPETQYF
d_call: -; v_call: TRBV20-1; clone_size: few; j_call: TRBJ1-4; cdr3_nt: TGCAGTGCTAGAGATATTCAGGACCCAGCAACTAATGAAAAACTGTTTTTT; cdr3_aa: CSARDIQDPATNEKLFF
d_call: -; v_call: TRBV7-7; clone_size: few; j_call: TRBJ2-2; cdr3_nt: TGTGCCAGCAGATACCGGGGGGCCACCGGGGAGCTGTTTTTT; cdr3_aa: CASRYRGATGELFF
d_call: -; v_call: TRBV28; clone_size: -; j_call: TRBJ2-4; cdr3_nt: TGTGCCAGCAGTTTTTCTACCGGGGCCAAAAACATTCAGTACTTC; cdr3_aa: CASSFSTGAKNIQYF
d_call: -; v_call: TRBV28; clone_size: once; j_call: TRBJ2-3; cdr3_nt: TGTGCCAGCAGCCCGGATCGAGACAGGTTCCTACCCACAGATACGCAGTATTTT; cdr3_aa: CASSPDRDRFLPTDTQYF
d_call: -; v_call: TRBV7-9; clone_size: -; j_call: TRBJ1-1; cdr3_nt: TGTGCCAGCAGCTTAGTAGCTATGGACAGTACTGAAGCTTTCTTT; cdr3_aa: CASSLVAMDSTEAFF
d_call: -; v_call: TRBV20-1; clone_size: -; j_call: TRBJ2-3; cdr3_nt: TGCAGTGCTAGTTCATCGATAGGGGATACGCAGTATTTT; cdr3_aa: CSASSSIGDTQYF